The 28 T cell receptor beta chains presented below share a single source sample, sequenced in a study of T cell responses to AZD1222 COVID-19 vaccine. The data were produced by immunoSEQ multiplex PCR, yet TCRdb's version contains in-frame clones alone and is incomplete. The sample contains about 130,000 clones, approximately 88% of which appear only once. The specimen comprised peripheral blood, sampled on day 0 of AZD1222 vaccination. The source is an adult in good health.

V is TRBV30 and J is TRBJ1-6; perhaps TRBD1 as D (5 bases). The CDR3 spans 15 residues. With 6 bases removed from V and 6 bases from J, the gap between germline ends came to 18 bases. The germline gives CDR1 GTSNPN, CDR2 SVGIG (reference sequence). The chain's CDR3 is CACPRDGRSNSPLHF. In nucleotides, the CDR3 is TGTGCCTGCCCCCGGGACGGCAGAAGTAATTCACCCCTCCACTTT.

This chain links TRBV19 with TRBJ2-2; 12 bases fit TRBD1. With 5 bases clipped from V and 8 bases from J, the junction kept 6 bases outside the gene matches. The CDR3 covers 15 residues. The germline CDR1 and CDR2 sequences are LNHDA and SQIVND (reference sequence). The chain's CDR3 is CASSPGTGGSGELFF. The DNA for the CDR3 is TGTGCCAGTAGTCCGGGGACAGGGGGCTCTGGGGAGCTGTTTTTT.

This clone was recorded only once. The chain joins TRBV10-3 to TRBJ2-7; the D gene is possibly TRBD1 (5 bases). There are 13 residues in the CDR3. The V end was cut by 9 bases, the J end by 6 bases, with 18 bases between. Germline V gives CDR1 ENHRY, CDR2 SYGVKD. In DNA, the CDR3 is TGTGCCATAATGACAGTAGGGCTAACCGAGCAGTACTTC. Translation gives CAIMTVGLTEQYF.

The chain carries TRBV7-6 and TRBJ2-3; D may be TRBD2 (5 bases). CDR3 length: 15 residues. Trimming pared 0 bases from V and 5 bases from J, leaving 12 bases between. CDR1 and CDR2 (germline): SGHVS, FNYEAQ. The DNA of the CDR3 is TGTGCCAGCAGCTTAGCGGGAGCTGGGAAAGATACGCAGTATTTT. Translation: CASSLAGAGKDTQYF.

V and J are TRBV5-4 and TRBJ2-1, with TRBD2 identical over 10 bases. The CDR3 totals 14 residues. Trimming took 6 bases from V and 5 from J; bases not matched to a gene: 5. Germline V gene lookup returns CDR1 SGHNT and CDR2 YYREEE (reference sequence). CDR3 DNA: TGTGCCAGCACCCGACTAGCGGGTGACAATGAGCAGTTCTTC. Its translation: CASTRLAGDNEQFF.

The rearrangement links TRBV5-1 to TRBJ2-6; the D is unclear. This CDR3 is 15 amino acids long. Germline V gene data show CDR1 as SGHRS and CDR2 as YFSETQ. V was cut by 0 bases and J by 2 bases, with 6 bases left in between. The CDR3 spells CASSLVGTGANVLTF. The CDR3 DNA sequence: TGCGCCAGCAGCTTGGTAGGGACTGGGGCCAACGTCCTGACTTTC.

The chain's CDR3 is CATSGFGGRTDTQYF. The CDR3 coding sequence is TGTGCCACCAGTGGTTTCGGGGGGCGCACAGATACGCAGTATTTT. This sequence joins TRBV24-1 and TRBJ2-3, with D possibly matching TRBD2 (7 bases). Trimming removed 5 bases from V and 1 base from J, with 12 bases in between. Germline assignment: CDR1 KGHDR and CDR2 SFDVKD. The CDR3 is 15 amino acids.

The chain carries TRBV5-1 and TRBJ2-7, with a tentative D call TRBD2 (7 bases). V lost 7 bases and J 7 bases, leaving 18 bases between the germline ends. This CDR3 spans 13 amino acids. CDR1 and CDR2 (germline): SGHRS, YFSETQ. CDR3 sequence: CASRRGGSVEQYF. CDR3 sequence (DNA): TGCGCCAGCCGGAGGGGGGGCTCCGTGGAGCAGTACTTC.

This sequence joins TRBV7-9 and TRBJ2-7, with D hard to call. This CDR3 spans 16 amino acids. Trimming removed 1 base at V and 3 bases at J, with 16 bases between. The germline V gene encodes CDR1 SEHNR and CDR2 FQNEAQ (reference sequence). The CDR3 loop reads CASSLGDTPWGYEQYF. Written as DNA, the CDR3 is TGTGCCAGCAGCTTAGGCGACACCCCCTGGGGCTACGAGCAGTACTTC.

V and J are TRBV11-2 and TRBJ2-5; D may be TRBD1 (6 bases). The germline V gene encodes CDR1 SGHAT and CDR2 FQNNGV. The CDR3 is 17 residues long. The ends were cut back, 1 base at V and 0 bases at J, with 15 bases in the middle. The CDR3: CASSLAQGRGHQETQYF. As DNA, the CDR3 is TGTGCCAGCAGCTTAGCTCAGGGCAGGGGCCACCAAGAGACCCAGTACTTC.

The V call is TRBV7-2, the J call TRBJ1-4; maybe TRBD1 (5 bases). V dropped 5 bases and J dropped 7 bases, with 14 bases sitting between them. Germline loops: CDR1 SGHTA, CDR2 FQGNSA. The CDR3 runs 14 residues. The CDR3 nucleotides are TGTGCCAGCAGCCCCGTGGTTAGGGGTGAAAAACTGTTTTTT. It yields the protein CASSPVVRGEKLFF.

There are a few counts of this clone. The chain employs TRBV6-5 and TRBJ1-6; tentative D call: TRBD1 (5 bases). Germline CDR1 MNHEY, CDR2 SVGAGI. The CDR3 runs to 15 residues. Trimming removed 0 bases at V and 11 bases at J, with 14 bases between. In DNA form, the CDR3 reads TGTGCCAGCAGTTACTCGGGGGGTGAGGTGACACCCCTCCACTTT. Amino acid sequence: CASSYSGGEVTPLHF.

This rearrangement joins TRBV6-1 to TRBJ2-7; the D gene could be TRBD1 or TRBD2 (5 bases each). The V gene's germline CDR1 is MNHNS and CDR2 SASEGT. This CDR3 region has 17 residues. V shed 4 bases and J shed 3 bases, with 22 bases lying between them. In nucleotides, the CDR3 is TGTGCCAGCAGTGGGACAATACTTCGCCGAGGGAACTACGAGCAGTACTTC. It encodes CASSGTILRRGNYEQYF.

This clone was counted a few times. The chain joins TRBV6-5 to TRBJ1-2; TRBD1 matches at 7 bases. The CDR3 loop spans 13 amino acids. Germline V gene data show CDR1 as MNHEY and CDR2 as SVGAGI. J gave up 6 bases and V 6 bases, and 7 bases lay outside the gene matches. The CDR3 nucleotides are TGTGCCAGCAGGGGAACAGGGGCCCATGGCTACACCTTC. The encoded protein is CASRGTGAHGYTF.

The V gene is TRBV7-9, the J gene TRBJ1-2; 7 nucleotides line up with TRBD1. J lost 2 bases, V lost 3 bases, and 3 bases had no gene match. The CDR3 spans 14 residues. The germline V gene has CDR1 SEHNR and CDR2 FQNEAQ (reference sequence). The CDR3 protein is CASSFGDRNYGYTF. In DNA form, the CDR3 reads TGTGCCAGCAGCTTCGGGGACAGAAACTATGGCTACACCTTC.

This clone was detected only once. The V and J genes are TRBV5-1 and TRBJ1-1; 8 bases align to TRBD1. CDR1 SGHRS and CDR2 YFSETQ come from the germline V gene. The CDR3 spans 16 residues. Trimming cost V 2 bases and J 1 base; bases outside gene matches: 7. The CDR3 bases are TGCGCCAGCAGCTTTATGCCCGGACAGGGGAACACTGAAGCTTTCTTT. Its translation is CASSFMPGQGNTEAFF.

In its sample, this clone was seen a few times. J is TRBJ1-5 and V is TRBV7-2; TRBD1 is a possible D gene (5 bases). CDR3 length equals 15 residues. Germline V gene sequence: CDR1 SGHTA, CDR2 FQGNSA. Trimming left V 6 bases short and J 2 bases short, with 14 bases between. The CDR3 loop is CASSPSTGRNQPQHF. CDR3 coding DNA: TGTGCCAGCAGTCCGAGCACGGGGCGCAATCAGCCCCAGCATTTT.

The chain carries TRBV6-5 and TRBJ1-6; no firm D call. This CDR3 has 14 amino acids. Per germline, CDR1 MNHEY and CDR2 SVGAGI. V lost 4 bases, J lost 7 bases, and 11 bases lay in between. The CDR3 DNA is TGTGCCAGCAGTTCGGTTGGGAAGAATTCACCCCTCCACTTT. Amino acids: CASSSVGKNSPLHF.

This chain uses TRBV29-1 with TRBJ2-7; TRBD1 agrees at 8 bases. Germline CDR1 SQVTM, CDR2 ANQGSEA. V trimming: 2 bases; J trimming: 6 bases; junction bases outside the gene matches: 9. This CDR3 region has 14 residues. CDR3 sequence: CSVEQGAVIREQYF. The CDR3 nucleotides are TGCAGCGTTGAACAGGGGGCGGTGATCCGCGAGCAGTACTTC.

V and J are TRBV30 and TRBJ2-4, with a tentative D call TRBD1 (6 bases). This CDR3 is built from 13 residues. Germline CDR1 and CDR2: GTSNPN and SVGIG (reference sequence). The V end was cut by 2 bases, the J end by 7 bases, with 12 bases between. DNA of the CDR3: TGTGCCTGGAGTCTGGGGCAGGGGAACATTCAGTACTTC. It yields the protein CAWSLGQGNIQYF.

The chain joins TRBV6-6 to TRBJ1-2; D is unresolved. Germline V lookup: CDR1 MNHNY, CDR2 SVGAGI (reference sequence). This CDR3 is 13 amino acids long. Trimming cost V 5 bases and J 4 bases, with 11 bases left between them. The CDR3 reads CASSPSQTYGYTF. For the CDR3, the DNA is TGTGCCAGCAGTCCATCACAAACCTATGGCTACACCTTC.

This clone was seen once. V gene TRBV5-1 combines with J gene TRBJ2-5; D remains ambiguous. Trimming took 5 bases from V and 2 from J, leaving 4 bases between them. CDR1 and CDR2 (germline): SGHRS, YFSETQ. The CDR3 covers 11 residues. DNA for the CDR3: TGCGCCAGCAGATATCAAGAGACCCAGTACTTC. This codes for CASRYQETQYF.

The J gene is TRBJ1-6, the V gene TRBV13, with D hard to call. In germline, CDR1 is PRHDT, CDR2 FYEKMQ (reference sequence). The CDR3 is 12 amino acids. The V end was cut by 3 bases, the J end by 8 bases, with 5 bases between. DNA for the CDR3: TGTGCCAGCAGCTTTGAGGATTCACCCCTCCACTTT. It translates to CASSFEDSPLHF.

This clone was recorded once. V gene TRBV19 combines with J gene TRBJ1-4; D is undetermined. CDR3 length equals 14 residues. Trimming removed 7 bases from V and 1 base from J, with 10 bases in between. Germline CDR1 and CDR2: LNHDA and SQIVND (reference sequence). The CDR3 bases are TGTGCCAGTACCAGTACAGTAACTAATGAAAAACTGTTTTTT. It codes for CASTSTVTNEKLFF.

The rearrangement uses TRBV15 and TRBJ2-7, with 7 bases aligning to TRBD1. CDR1 and CDR2 (germline): LNHNV, YYDKDF (reference sequence). V shed 5 bases, J shed 3 bases, and the junction held 13 bases outside the gene matches. This CDR3 contains 16 residues. For the CDR3, the DNA is TGTGCCACCAGCCCCCAGACAGGGACCCTCCGCTACGAGCAGTACTTC. Its translation is CATSPQTGTLRYEQYF.

This chain joins TRBV11-3 and TRBJ2-5; 7 nucleotides line up with TRBD1. CDR3 length: 13 residues. Unmatched junction bases numbered 4, after V lost 5 bases and J lost 4 bases. Germline-derived CDR1 and CDR2 are SGHNT and YENEEA. The DNA of the CDR3 is TGTGCCAGCAGCAGGGGGCTCGGAGAGACCCAGTACTTC. Protein sequence: CASSRGLGETQYF.

V usage is TRBV11-2 and J usage is TRBJ2-7, with TRBD2 matching 7 bases. The CDR3 loop spans 14 amino acids. The V and J ends lost 1 base and 2 bases, in that order; junction bases with no gene match: 2. The germline V gene encodes CDR1 SGHAT and CDR2 FQNNGV. CDR3 sequence (DNA): TGTGCCAGCAGCTTAGGGGACTACGCCTACGAGCAGTACTTC. Translating it yields CASSLGDYAYEQYF.

The rearrangement links TRBV19 to TRBJ2-7; 7 bases map to TRBD2. The CDR3 runs 13 residues. Germline V CDR1 and CDR2: LNHDA, SQIVND (reference sequence). V lost 5 bases and J lost 6; bases outside the gene matches: 7. The CDR3 DNA is TGTGCCAGTAGTCCAGGGAGGGGTCGCGAGCAGTACTTC. This sequence encodes CASSPGRGREQYF.